Listed below are T cell receptor beta chains from one sample, sequenced in a study of T cells in localized non-small cell lung cancer. The repertoire was sequenced with immunoSEQ multiplex PCR; TCRdb's copy has only in-frame clones and lacks some. The repertoire holds tens of thousands of clones, with about 83% as singletons. Source: peripheral blood, taken before any cancer treatment. The receptor set was obtained from a woman aged 40-75 years with stage I lung adenocarcinoma. Both conserved end residues are part of each CDR3. The D gene is left open where the match is weak. Size tells how often a clone was seen (once, few, many) or the class of an expanded clone, and some rows leave it out.

>TRBJ2-7|TRBV6-5|NA|NA
TGTGCCAGCAGTTACCTCCACGAGCAGTACTTC
CASSYLHEQYF
>TRBJ2-1|TRBV7-3|NA|TRBD1
TGTGCCAGCAGCATAATAGGGACAGGGATAAATGAGCAGTTCTTC
CASSIIGTGINEQFF
>TRBJ1-1|TRBV18|NA|NA
TGTGCCAGCTCACCAATCCCCATTCGACGGACCTCGAACACTGAAGCTTTCTTT
CASSPIPIRRTSNTEAFF
>TRBJ1-1|TRBV13|once|NA
TGTGCCAGCAGCCCCGGACGGAGAGGAGCTTTCTTT
CASSPGRRGAFF
>TRBJ2-2|TRBV5-1|NA|NA
TGCGCCAGCAGCTTGGGACACCGGAACACCGGGGAGCTGTTTTTT
CASSLGHRNTGELFF
>TRBJ2-2|TRBV7-3|once|NA
TGTGCCAGCACCAAAGGGGGGGTCAACACCGGGGAGCTGTTTTTT
CASTKGGVNTGELFF
>TRBJ2-1|TRBV11-3|NA|NA
TGTGCCAGCAGCTTAGGCGGGACAAACTACAATGAGCAGTTCTTC
CASSLGGTNYNEQFF
>TRBJ2-6|TRBV10-3|NA|NA
TGTGCCATCAGTGGGCATGGGGCCAACGTCCTGACTTTC
CAISGHGANVLTF
>TRBJ2-2|TRBV2|NA|NA
TGTGCCAGCAGCGGGCGGACACCGAACACCGGGGAGCTGTTTTTT
CASSGRTPNTGELFF
>TRBJ1-2|TRBV30|NA|NA
TGTGCCTGGAGTGTAGACAGAAACTATGGCTACACCTTC
CAWSVDRNYGYTF
>TRBJ1-2|TRBV7-2|NA|NA
TGTGCCAGCGGCTCTAGATCCCGCGTATCCTATGGCTACACCTTC
CASGSRSRVSYGYTF
>TRBJ1-3|TRBV19|NA|TRBD1
TGTGCCAGTAGTGCCTACGGGACAGGGGGAAACACCATATATTTT
CASSAYGTGGNTIYF
>TRBJ2-1|TRBV29-1|NA|NA
TGCAGCGTTGACAACCCGAACTCCTACAATGAGCAGTTCTTC
CSVDNPNSYNEQFF
>TRBJ2-7|TRBV7-2|once|TRBD2
TGTGCCAGCAGCTCGGCCCCTAGCGGGGCTCCCTACGAGCAGTACTTC
CASSSAPSGAPYEQYF
>TRBJ2-1|TRBV2|NA|NA
TGTGCCAGCATGCTAGTCGGGGGTTCGTATGAGCAGTTCTTC
CASMLVGGSYEQFF
>TRBJ2-1|TRBV7-9|NA|NA
TGTGCCAGCAGCTTAATCACTTATAGCGGTGCCTCCTACAATGAGCAGTTCTTC
CASSLITYSGASYNEQFF
>TRBJ1-1|TRBV5-1|NA|TRBD1
TGCGCCAGCAGACCTGGACAGGGGATGAACACTGAAGCTTTCTTT
CASRPGQGMNTEAFF
>TRBJ2-7|TRBV11-2|NA|TRBD2
TGTGCCAGCAGCCTTAGCGGGGGGTGGAACGAGCAGTACTTC
CASSLSGGWNEQYF
>TRBJ2-2|TRBV11-3|NA|NA
TGTGCCAGCAGCTTCGGGGGAAAAACCGGGGAGCTGTTTTTT
CASSFGGKTGELFF
>TRBJ2-2|TRBV2|NA|NA
TGTGCCAGCAATAAAGTCCAGGGGACCGGGGAGCTGTTTTTT
CASNKVQGTGELFF
>TRBJ1-4|TRBV29-1|NA|TRBD1
TGCAGCGTTGGACAGGGTAGAGAAAAACTGTTTTTT
CSVGQGREKLFF
>TRBJ2-7|TRBV11-3|NA|TRBD1
TGTGCCAGCAGCCTGGGACAGACATACGAGCAGTACTTC
CASSLGQTYEQYF
>TRBJ1-2|TRBV2|NA|TRBD1
TGTGCCAGCAGGGCCCCGGGACAGGGGGAAGGCTACACCTTC
CASRAPGQGEGYTF
>TRBJ1-1|TRBV6-6|NA|NA
TGTGCCAGCAGGACCCTCGGGGGACTGAACACTGAAGCTTTCTTT
CASRTLGGLNTEAFF
>TRBJ2-1|TRBV9|NA|NA
TGTGCCAGCAACCTCGGACAACCAAACAATGAGCAGTTCTTC
CASNLGQPNNEQFF
>TRBJ1-5|TRBV6-1|NA|NA
TGTGCCAGCAGTGAAGAAGGGTTACCCAATCAGCCCCAGCATTTT
CASSEEGLPNQPQHF
>TRBJ2-7|TRBV6-1|NA|NA
TGTGCCAGCAACAGACAGCCGGAACGGTCTTACGAGCAGTACTTC
CASNRQPERSYEQYF
>TRBJ1-5|TRBV19|once|NA
TGTGCCAGTAGTATAGTAAGGAGCTTCGGTCAGCCCCAGCATTTT
CASSIVRSFGQPQHF
>TRBJ1-1|TRBV2|NA|NA
TGTGCCAGCAGTGCCCGCAGGGAAGCTTTCTTT
CASSARREAFF
>TRBJ2-7|TRBV7-9|NA|NA
TGTGCCAGCAGCCGCGAGGTTGGAGAGCAGTACTTC
CASSREVGEQYF
>TRBJ2-7|TRBV7-2|NA|NA
TGTGCCAGCAGCTTAGCGTCGGGGGTTAAGTACTTC
CASSLASGVKYF
>TRBJ2-3|TRBV7-2|NA|TRBD2
TGTGCCAGCAGCTTAGCTATAGCGGGGGCCACAGATACGCAGTATTTT
CASSLAIAGATDTQYF
>TRBJ2-5|TRBV2|NA|NA
TGTGCCAGCAGTCCGTACCAAGAGACCCAGTACTTC
CASSPYQETQYF
>TRBJ1-6|TRBV19|NA|NA
TGTGCCAGTAGGGACCCAGGGCGGAAAAGCTCCTATAATTCACCCCTCCACTTT
CASRDPGRKSSYNSPLHF
>TRBJ1-1|TRBV5-4|NA|TRBD1
TGTGCCAGCAGCTCTCCCCGACAGGGTCACACTGAAGCTTTCTTT
CASSSPRQGHTEAFF
>TRBJ2-2|TRBV4-3|NA|NA
TGCGCCAGCAGCCAAGATCCTTGGGGGGCTGGCACCGGGGAGCTGTTTTTT
CASSQDPWGAGTGELFF
>TRBJ1-4|TRBV18|NA|NA
TGTGCCAGCTCTCAAGGGATCGCAGCTAATGAAAAACTGTTTTTT
CASSQGIAANEKLFF
>TRBJ1-1|TRBV7-2|NA|NA
TGTGCCAGCAGCTTATGGGGTTCGGCGAACACTGAAGCTTTCTTT
CASSLWGSANTEAFF
>TRBJ1-2|TRBV30|NA|TRBD1
TGTGCCTGGAGTGACCCCGGACAGGGGTTAGAGGGCTACACCTTC
CAWSDPGQGLEGYTF